This TCR beta chain was captured by sequencing in a study of a mutant IDH1 vaccine in newly diagnosed glioma. The CDR3 extends over 13 amino acids. Germline V gene sequence: CDR1 MNHEY, CDR2 SMNVEV (reference sequence). V lost 6 bases, J lost 6 bases, and 12 bases lay in between. Profiled with immunoSEQ multiplex PCR; TCRdb holds only in-frame clones, not every one. The data hold some 47,000 clones, with about 86% observed a single time. Time point noted: week 35, safety follow-up. Every vaccination contained 300 ug of the mutant IDH1 20-mer peptide and was paired with topical imiquimod. Comment on this clone: The antigen remains undetermined.

The chain links TRBV27 to TRBJ2-1; D is perhaps TRBD1 or TRBD2 (5 bases each). The source was PBMCs, collected from a glioma patient whose treatment included an IDH1 peptide vaccine. The TCR comes from a woman in her forties with glioma. Some clones in this sample may be carry-over from other donors' samples. The CDR3 coding sequence is TGTGCCAGCAGGAAAGTTGGGACCAATGAGCAGTTCTTC. It specifies CASRKVGTNEQFF.